This T cell receptor beta chain was sequenced during a study of persistence of HIV-infected CD4 T cells. Study-level background: Up to roughly 180 mL blood was drawn at multiple time points; two donors had single-time leukapheresis.

This was the immunoSEQ version 4 assay in survey mode. Profiling relied on immunoSEQ multiplex PCR, and the TCRdb table lists in-frame clones only, not all of them. This table has under 35,000 clones, roughly 70% appearing once. An overlapping HIV-1 Gag peptide pool stimulated these cells at approximately 0.91 ug/peptide/mL. CD4+ T cells upregulating both CD40 ligand and CD69 were sorted as responding cells. V dropped 4 bases and J dropped 6 bases, with 10 bases sitting between them. The CDR3 is 12 residues long. As for this clone: Its antigen remains unidentified.

This sequence joins TRBV12-3 or TRBV12-4 and TRBJ2-7; D unresolved. The clonotype comes from an adult man with HIV who was CMV-seropositive. Specimen: CD4+ T cells sorted from PBMCs after roughly 18-hour stimulation, collected from a patient who received antiretroviral therapy. The CDR3 sequence: CASSWGLGEQYF. The CDR3 DNA is TGTGCCAGCAGTTGGGGTTTGGGCGAGCAGTACTTC.